Below are 15 T cell receptor beta chains sequenced from a single sample in a study of HIV-infected children after antiretroviral therapy interruption. RNA-based 3' RACE libraries used unique molecular identifiers. Each CDR3 protein is one row after TCRdb ran MiXCR on the 3' RACE reads. The repertoire has about 89,000 distinct CDR3 sequences, 6.9% of them found once; the top ten carry around 1.1%. The treatment denotes: PENTA 11 planned treatment interruption arm or continuous ART arm. The specimen comprised CD45RA+ CD4+ T cells from PBMCs, pooled from several time points, sampled from a donor given antiretroviral therapy, either interrupted or continuous. Subset noted: naive CD4+ CD45RA+ CD45RO- T cells. The receptors were sampled from a pool of human donors with HIV.

This clonotype was seen ten or more times. The V call is TRBV29-1, the J call TRBJ1-1; D gene unclear. CDR3 length: 15 amino acids. The V end was cut by 0 bases, the J end by 1 base, with 12 bases between. CDR1 and CDR2 (germline): SQVTM, ANQGSEA. CDR3 in amino acids: CSVEEGSLPNTEAFF. The CDR3 nucleotides read TGCAGCGTTGAAGAGGGCTCACTTCCGAACACTGAAGCTTTCTTT.

V gene TRBV18 combines with J gene TRBJ1-1, with unresolved D. CDR3 size: 13 residues. Germline CDR1 KGHSH, CDR2 LQKENI. Trimming stripped 5 bases from V and 1 base from J, with 8 bases between. The CDR3 nucleotides are TGTGCCAGCTCAAAAAGCGGGAACACTGAAGCTTTCTTT. This sequence encodes CASSKSGNTEAFF.

This clonotype showed up many times. The chain links TRBV4-2 to TRBJ1-4; D is perhaps TRBD1 (5 bases). CDR3 length: 15 amino acids. In germline, CDR1 is LGHNA, CDR2 YNFKEQ. The V gene lost 0 bases and the J gene lost 7 bases, with 12 bases spanning the gap. CDR3 region: CASSQDWGVGEKLFF. The DNA of the CDR3 is TGTGCCAGCAGCCAAGATTGGGGGGTTGGTGAAAAACTGTTTTTT.

In this sample, this clonotype turned up many times. The V and J genes are TRBV28 and TRBJ1-6, with D tentatively TRBD1 (5 bases). Trimming took off 5 bases at V and 8 bases at J, with 7 bases between the two ends. The CDR3 extends over 12 amino acids. CDR1 and CDR2 (germline): MDHEN, SYDVKM. CDR3 protein: CASSARDSPLHF. The CDR3 DNA sequence: TGTGCCAGCAGTGCCAGGGATTCACCCCTCCACTTT.

The rearrangement joins TRBV20-1 to TRBJ2-7; 8 bases line up with TRBD1. CDR3 length: 11 amino acids. Germline V gene sequence: CDR1 DFQATT, CDR2 SNEGSKA (reference sequence). V shed 5 bases, J shed 6 bases, and the junction held 3 bases outside the gene matches. In nucleotides, the CDR3 is TGCAGTGCTGGGACAGGTCCCGAGCAGTACTTC. Protein: CSAGTGPEQYF.

This clonotype was detected ten times or more. This rearrangement joins TRBV20-1 to TRBJ1-1; a possible D gene is TRBD1 (5 bases). The V end lost 2 bases, the J end lost 0 bases, and 10 bases lay between the germline ends. CDR3 length equals 14 residues. CDR1 is DFQATT and CDR2 is SNEGSKA in the germline V gene (reference sequence). The CDR3 coding sequence is TGCAGTGCTAGAATTAGGACATTGAACACTGAAGCTTTCTTT. Amino acids: CSARIRTLNTEAFF.

There are many counts of this clonotype. The chain is built from TRBV12-3 or TRBV12-4 and TRBJ2-1; 7 bases fit TRBD2. V shed 8 bases, J shed 10 bases, and the junction held 11 bases outside the gene matches. The CDR3 has 13 residues. The CDR3 coding sequence is TGTGCCAGCTTCGGGCGCCCGGGGGGAGAGCAGTTCTTC. Protein: CASFGRPGGEQFF.

This clonotype was counted between two and nine times. Being one base from a much bigger clone, this may be a read error. The rearrangement links TRBV7-3 to TRBJ2-6; tentatively, D is TRBD1 (5 bases). CDR1 and CDR2 from the germline V gene are SGHTA and FQGTGA. CDR3 size: 14 residues. CDR3 sequence reads: CVSSPGSGANVLTF. The CDR3, as DNA: TGTGTCAGCAGCCCAGGGTCTGGGGCCAACGTCCTGACTTTC. The full variable domain, its missing parts supplied by reference TRBV7-3 and TRBJ2-6, is GAGVSQTPSNKVTEKGKYVELRCDPISGHTALYWYRQSLGQGPEFLIYFQGTGAADDSGLPNDRFFAVRPEGSVSTLKIQRTERGDSAVYLCVSSPGSGANVLTFGAGSRLTVL.

The V and J genes are TRBV5-1 and TRBJ2-2; tentative D call: TRBD1 (5 bases). CDR1 is SGHRS and CDR2 is YFSETQ in the germline V gene. Trimming shortened V by 4 bases and J by 5 bases, and 18 bases separated the two germline ends. The CDR3 is made up of 16 amino acids. CDR3 loop: CASSPFDSVGTGELFF. CDR3 nucleotides: TGCGCCAGCAGCCCCTTTGACAGCGTAGGGACCGGGGAGCTGTTTTTT.

This clonotype has only a few counts. The chain couples TRBV20-1 to TRBJ1-1, with 9 bases aligning to TRBD1. Trimming cost V 3 bases and J 1 base; bases outside gene matches: 0. This CDR3 has 13 amino acids. CDR1 and CDR2 (germline): DFQATT, SNEGSKA (reference sequence). The CDR3 coding sequence is TGCAGTGCTAGGGACAGGGGGAACACTGAAGCTTTCTTT. It translates to CSARDRGNTEAFF.

There are many counts of this clonotype. J is TRBJ1-2 and V is TRBV29-1; the D is unclear. CDR3 length: 13 residues. CDR1 and CDR2 from the germline V gene are SQVTM and ANQGSEA. Trimming removed 5 bases at V and 10 bases at J, with 20 bases between. CDR3 nucleotide sequence: TGCAGCGTTCTGTATTCTCAAACATTGGACTACACCTTC. It encodes CSVLYSQTLDYTF.

In its sample, this clonotype was seen many times. Here the CDR3 DNA reads TGCAGTGCTAGTCCCCCCGGACCGAACACTGAAGCTTTCTTT. This encodes CSASPPGPNTEAFF. The chain carries TRBV20-1 and TRBJ1-1, with unresolved D. Trimming cost V 3 bases and J 1 base, with 12 bases left between them. Germline V CDR1 and CDR2: DFQATT, SNEGSKA (reference sequence). The CDR3 loop spans 14 amino acids.

This clonotype was detected many times. V gene TRBV10-3 combines with J gene TRBJ2-7; possibly TRBD2 for D (6 bases). Germline V gives CDR1 ENHRY, CDR2 SYGVKD. The CDR3 sequence is 13 residues long. The ends were cut back, 8 bases at V and 0 bases at J, with 11 bases in the middle. CDR3 protein: CAIGISGSYEQYF. The DNA for the CDR3 is TGTGCCATCGGGATTAGCGGCTCCTACGAGCAGTACTTC.

This clonotype has only a few counts. The chain is built from TRBV10-1 and TRBJ2-5; D gene unclear. The CDR3 has 13 amino acids. V dropped 7 bases and J dropped 7 bases, with 16 bases sitting between them. Germline V CDR1 and CDR2: WNHNN, SYGVQD (reference sequence). The CDR3 DNA reads as TGCGCCAGCACCCCGACGAGGACGGGGACCCAGTACTTC. This gives the protein CASTPTRTGTQYF.

The V and J genes are TRBV2 and TRBJ2-7; D gene ambiguous. The CDR3 length is 11 residues. Germline loops: CDR1 SNHLY, CDR2 FYNNEI. With 6 bases removed from V and 4 bases from J, the gap between germline ends came to 7 bases. The chain's CDR3 is CASRANYEQYF. The CDR3 DNA follows: TGTGCCAGCAGAGCAAATTACGAGCAGTACTTC.